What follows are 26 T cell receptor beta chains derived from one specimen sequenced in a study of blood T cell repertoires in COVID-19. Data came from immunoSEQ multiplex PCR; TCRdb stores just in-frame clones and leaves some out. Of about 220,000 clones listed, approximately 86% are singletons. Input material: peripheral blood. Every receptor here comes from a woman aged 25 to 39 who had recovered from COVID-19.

The CDR3 loop is CASSPRLAVETQYF. The CDR3 coding sequence is TGTGCCAGCTCACCGCGACTAGCGGTGGAGACCCAGTACTTC. The J gene is TRBJ2-5, the V gene TRBV18; the match to TRBD2 covers 9 bases. Looked up from germline, CDR1 is KGHSH and CDR2 is LQKENI. Trimming cost V 3 bases and J 5 bases; bases outside gene matches: 4. There are 14 residues in the CDR3.

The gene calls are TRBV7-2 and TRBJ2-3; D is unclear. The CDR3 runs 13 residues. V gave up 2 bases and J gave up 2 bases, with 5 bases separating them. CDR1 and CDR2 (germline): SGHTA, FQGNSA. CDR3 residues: CASSLLLTDTQYF. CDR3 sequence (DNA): TGTGCCAGCAGCTTACTCCTCACAGATACGCAGTATTTT.

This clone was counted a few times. CDR3 residues: CASSQDMERNYGYTF. DNA of the CDR3: TGCGCCAGCAGCCAAGATATGGAGAGAAACTATGGCTACACCTTC. This chain connects TRBV4-3 to TRBJ1-2; D not resolved. The germline V and J ends were trimmed by 0 bases and 2 bases, with 10 bases remaining between them. Germline CDR1 and CDR2: LGHNA and YSLEER. The CDR3 is 15 amino acids.

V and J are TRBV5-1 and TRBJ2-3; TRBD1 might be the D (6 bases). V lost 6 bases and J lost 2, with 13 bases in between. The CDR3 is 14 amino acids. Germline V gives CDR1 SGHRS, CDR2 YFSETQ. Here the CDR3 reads CASMRGGSTDTQYF. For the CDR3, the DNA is TGCGCCAGCATGAGAGGGGGATCCACAGATACGCAGTATTTT.

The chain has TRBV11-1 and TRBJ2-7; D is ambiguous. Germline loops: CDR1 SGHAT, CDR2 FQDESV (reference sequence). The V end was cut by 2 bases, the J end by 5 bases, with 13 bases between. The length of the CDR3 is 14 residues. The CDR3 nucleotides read TGTGCCAGCAGCTTACGTAAACGAGTTGACGAGCAGTACTTC. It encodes CASSLRKRVDEQYF.

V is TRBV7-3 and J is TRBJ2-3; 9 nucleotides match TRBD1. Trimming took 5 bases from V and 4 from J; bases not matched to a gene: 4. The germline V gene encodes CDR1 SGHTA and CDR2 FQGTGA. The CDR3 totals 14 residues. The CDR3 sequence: CASSTGTGSDTQYF. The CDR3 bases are TGTGCCAGCAGCACGGGGACAGGGTCAGATACGCAGTATTTT.

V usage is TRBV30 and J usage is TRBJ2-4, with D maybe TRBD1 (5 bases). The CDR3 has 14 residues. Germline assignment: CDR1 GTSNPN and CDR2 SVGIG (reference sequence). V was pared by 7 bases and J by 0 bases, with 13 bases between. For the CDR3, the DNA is TGTGCCTTTATCCCCAGGGAAGCCAAAAACATTCAGTACTTC. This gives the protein CAFIPREAKNIQYF.

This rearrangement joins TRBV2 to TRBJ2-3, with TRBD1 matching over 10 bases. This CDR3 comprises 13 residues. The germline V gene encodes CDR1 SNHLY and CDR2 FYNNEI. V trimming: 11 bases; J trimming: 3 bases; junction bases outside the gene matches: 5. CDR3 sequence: CASDRGSTDTQYF. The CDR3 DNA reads TGTGCCTCGGACAGGGGGAGTACAGATACGCAGTATTTT.

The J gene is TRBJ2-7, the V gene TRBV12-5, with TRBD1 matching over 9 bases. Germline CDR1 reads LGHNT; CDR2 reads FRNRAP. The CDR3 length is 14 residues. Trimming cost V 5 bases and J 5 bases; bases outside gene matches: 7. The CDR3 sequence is CASGPGQGGDEQYF. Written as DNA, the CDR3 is TGTGCTAGTGGTCCGGGACAGGGAGGGGACGAGCAGTACTTC.

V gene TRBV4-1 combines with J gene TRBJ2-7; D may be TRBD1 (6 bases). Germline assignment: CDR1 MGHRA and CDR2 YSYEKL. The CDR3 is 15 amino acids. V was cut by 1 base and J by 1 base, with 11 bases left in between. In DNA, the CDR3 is TGCGCCAGCAGCCAAGCTACAGGGAGATCCTACGAGCAGTACTTC. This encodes CASSQATGRSYEQYF.

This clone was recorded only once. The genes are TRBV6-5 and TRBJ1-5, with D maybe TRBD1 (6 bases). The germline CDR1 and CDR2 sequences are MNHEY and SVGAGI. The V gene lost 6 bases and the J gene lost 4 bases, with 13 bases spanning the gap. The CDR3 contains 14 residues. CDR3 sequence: CASSLARGNQPQHF. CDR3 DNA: TGTGCCAGCAGCCTAGCCAGGGGTAATCAGCCCCAGCATTTT.

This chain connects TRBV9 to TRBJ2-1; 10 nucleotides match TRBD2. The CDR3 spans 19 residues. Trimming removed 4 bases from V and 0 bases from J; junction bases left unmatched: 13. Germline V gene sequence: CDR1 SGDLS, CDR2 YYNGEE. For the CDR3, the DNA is TGTGCCAGCAGCAATCAAAGGGGACTAGCGAGCGGCTCCTACAATGAGCAGTTCTTC. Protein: CASSNQRGLASGSYNEQFF.

The CDR3 here is CASSLTQGGTEAFF. The CDR3 coding sequence is TGTGCCAGCAGCTTAACGCAGGGTGGGACTGAAGCTTTCTTT. V gene TRBV5-4 combines with J gene TRBJ1-1; TRBD1 might be the D (5 bases). CDR1 and CDR2 (germline): SGHNT, YYREEE (reference sequence). The CDR3 loop spans 14 amino acids. V was pared by 2 bases and J by 5 bases, with 13 bases between.

The CDR3 region has the DNA TGTGCCAGTTCCCCACAGGTATCCTACAATGAGCAGTTCTTC. As protein: CASSPQVSYNEQFF. The gene calls are TRBV14 and TRBJ2-1, with D perhaps matching TRBD1 (5 bases). The length of the CDR3 is 14 residues. Germline V CDR1 and CDR2: SGHDN, FVKESK. V lost 9 bases and J lost 1, with 13 bases in between.

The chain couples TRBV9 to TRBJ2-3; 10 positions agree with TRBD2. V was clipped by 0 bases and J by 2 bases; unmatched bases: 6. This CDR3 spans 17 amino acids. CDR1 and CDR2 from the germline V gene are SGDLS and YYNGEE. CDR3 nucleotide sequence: TGTGCCAGCAGCGTAGACCCTAGCGGGGGCCTCACAGATACGCAGTATTTT. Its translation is CASSVDPSGGLTDTQYF.

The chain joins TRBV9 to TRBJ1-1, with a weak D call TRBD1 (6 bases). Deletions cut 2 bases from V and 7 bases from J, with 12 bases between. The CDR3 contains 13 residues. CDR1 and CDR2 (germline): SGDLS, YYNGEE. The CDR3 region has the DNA TGTGCCAGCAGCGTCCGAACGGACAGTGAAGCTTTCTTT. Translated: CASSVRTDSEAFF.

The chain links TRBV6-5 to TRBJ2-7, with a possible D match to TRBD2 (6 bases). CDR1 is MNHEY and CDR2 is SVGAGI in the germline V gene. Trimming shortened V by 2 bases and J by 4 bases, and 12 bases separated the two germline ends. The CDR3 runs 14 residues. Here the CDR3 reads CASSYAGGSYEQYF. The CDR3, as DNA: TGTGCCAGCAGTTACGCAGGAGGGTCGTACGAGCAGTACTTC.

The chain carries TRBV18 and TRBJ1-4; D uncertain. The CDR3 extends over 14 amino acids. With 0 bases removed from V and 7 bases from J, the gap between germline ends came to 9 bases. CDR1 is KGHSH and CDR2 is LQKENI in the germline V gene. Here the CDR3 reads CASSPPEGFEKLFF. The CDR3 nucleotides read TGTGCCAGCTCACCACCGGAGGGATTTGAAAAACTGTTTTTT.

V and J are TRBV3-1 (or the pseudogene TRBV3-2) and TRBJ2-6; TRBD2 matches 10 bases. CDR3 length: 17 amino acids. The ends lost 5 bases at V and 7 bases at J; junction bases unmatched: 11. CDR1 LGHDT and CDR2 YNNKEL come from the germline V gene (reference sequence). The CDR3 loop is CASSALAGAGGANVLTF. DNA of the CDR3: TGTGCCAGCAGCGCCCTAGCGGGGGCCGGGGGAGCCAACGTCCTGACTTTC.

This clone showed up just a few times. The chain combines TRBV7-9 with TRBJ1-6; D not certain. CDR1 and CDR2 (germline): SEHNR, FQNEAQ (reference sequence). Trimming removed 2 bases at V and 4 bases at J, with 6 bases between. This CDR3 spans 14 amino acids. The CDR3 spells CASSLPQYNSPLHF. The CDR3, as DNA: TGTGCCAGCAGCTTACCGCAGTATAATTCACCCCTCCACTTT.

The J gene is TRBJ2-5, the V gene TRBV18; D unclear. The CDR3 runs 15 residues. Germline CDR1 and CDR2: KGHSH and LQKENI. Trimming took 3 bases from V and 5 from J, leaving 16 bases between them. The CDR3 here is CASSPAFLFGETQYF. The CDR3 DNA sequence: TGTGCCAGCTCACCGGCTTTTCTTTTCGGGGAGACCCAGTACTTC.

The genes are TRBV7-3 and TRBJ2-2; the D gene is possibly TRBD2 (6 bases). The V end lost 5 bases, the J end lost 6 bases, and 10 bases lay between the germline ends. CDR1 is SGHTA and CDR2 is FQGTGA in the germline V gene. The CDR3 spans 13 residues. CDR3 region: CASSRSGAGELFF. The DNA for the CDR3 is TGTGCCAGCAGCCGTTCGGGGGCCGGGGAGCTGTTTTTT.

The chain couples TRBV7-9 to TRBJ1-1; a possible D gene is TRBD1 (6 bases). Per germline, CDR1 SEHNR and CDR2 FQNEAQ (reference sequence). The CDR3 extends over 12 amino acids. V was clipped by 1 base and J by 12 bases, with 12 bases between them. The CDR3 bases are TGTGCCAGCAGCTTAGGGACAGAAATAACTTTCTTT. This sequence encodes CASSLGTEITFF.

This CDR3 reads CASSLGPGQRETQYF. The CDR3 DNA follows: TGTGCCAGCAGCTTAGGTCCAGGCCAGCGGGAGACCCAGTACTTC. This chain connects TRBV7-9 to TRBJ2-5, with D maybe TRBD2 (5 bases). CDR3 size: 15 residues. Germline V gene sequence: CDR1 SEHNR, CDR2 FQNEAQ (reference sequence). The V end lost 1 base, the J end lost 5 bases, and 14 bases lay between the germline ends.

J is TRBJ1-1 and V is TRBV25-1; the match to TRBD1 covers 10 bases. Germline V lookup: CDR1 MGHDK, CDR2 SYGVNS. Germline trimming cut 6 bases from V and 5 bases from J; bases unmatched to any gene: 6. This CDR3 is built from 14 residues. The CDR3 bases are TGTGCCAGCAGGGAGGACAGGGGGGGAACTGAAGCTTTCTTT. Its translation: CASREDRGGTEAFF. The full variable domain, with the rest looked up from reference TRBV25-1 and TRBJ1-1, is EADIYQTPRYLVIGTGKKITLECSQTMGHDKMYWYQQDPGMELHLIHYSYGVNSTEKGDLSSESTVSRIRTEHFPLTLESARPSHTSQYLCASREDRGGTEAFFGQGTRLTVV.

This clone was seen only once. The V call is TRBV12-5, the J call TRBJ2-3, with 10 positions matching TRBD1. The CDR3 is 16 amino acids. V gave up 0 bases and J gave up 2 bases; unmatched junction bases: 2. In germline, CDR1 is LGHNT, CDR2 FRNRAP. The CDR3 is CASGLVGQGFTDTQYF. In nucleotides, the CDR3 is TGTGCTAGTGGTTTGGTGGGACAGGGGTTCACAGATACGCAGTATTTT.